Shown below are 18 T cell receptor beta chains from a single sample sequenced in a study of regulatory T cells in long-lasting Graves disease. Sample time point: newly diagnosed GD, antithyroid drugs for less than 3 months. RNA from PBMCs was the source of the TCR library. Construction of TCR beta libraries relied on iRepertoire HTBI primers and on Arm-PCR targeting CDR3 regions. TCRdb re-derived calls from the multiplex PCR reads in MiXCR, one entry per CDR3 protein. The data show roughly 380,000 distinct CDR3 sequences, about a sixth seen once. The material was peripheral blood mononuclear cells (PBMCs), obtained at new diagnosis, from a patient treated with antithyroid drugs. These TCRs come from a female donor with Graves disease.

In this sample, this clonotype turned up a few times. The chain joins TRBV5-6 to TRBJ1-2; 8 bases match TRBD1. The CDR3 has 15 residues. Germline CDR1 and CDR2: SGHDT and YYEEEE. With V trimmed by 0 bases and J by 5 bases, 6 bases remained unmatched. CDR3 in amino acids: CASSLDQGAGYGYTF. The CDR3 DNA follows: TGTGCCAGCAGCTTGGATCAGGGGGCTGGGTATGGCTACACCTTC.

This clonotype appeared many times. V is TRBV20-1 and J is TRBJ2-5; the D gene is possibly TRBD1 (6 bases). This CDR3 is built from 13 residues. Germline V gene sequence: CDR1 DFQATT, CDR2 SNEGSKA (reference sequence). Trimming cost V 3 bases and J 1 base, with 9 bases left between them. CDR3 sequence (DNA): TGCAGTGCTAGGAAACAGGGCCAAGAGACCCAGTACTTC. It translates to CSARKQGQETQYF.

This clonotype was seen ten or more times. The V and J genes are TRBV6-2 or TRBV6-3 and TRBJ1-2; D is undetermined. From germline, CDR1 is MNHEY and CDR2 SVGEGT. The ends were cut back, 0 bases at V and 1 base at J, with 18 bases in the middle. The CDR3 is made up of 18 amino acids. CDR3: CASSYSTDGRLDNYGYTF. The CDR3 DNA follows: TGTGCCAGCAGTTACTCGACGGACGGACGACTCGATAACTATGGCTACACCTTC.

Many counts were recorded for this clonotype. CDR3 sequence (DNA): TGTGCCAGCAGCCAATGGACAGGGCAAAATTCACCCCTCCACTTT. This codes for CASSQWTGQNSPLHF. The chain couples TRBV14 to TRBJ1-6; 8 bases map to TRBD1. The CDR3 spans 15 residues. From germline, CDR1 is SGHDN and CDR2 FVKESK. Trimming removed 2 bases from V and 7 bases from J; junction bases left unmatched: 4.

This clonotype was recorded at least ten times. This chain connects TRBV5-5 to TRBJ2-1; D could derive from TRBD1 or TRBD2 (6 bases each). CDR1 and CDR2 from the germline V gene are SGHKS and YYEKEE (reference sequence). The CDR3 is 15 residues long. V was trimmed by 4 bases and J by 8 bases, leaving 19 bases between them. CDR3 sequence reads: CASSPGTTAGDEQFF. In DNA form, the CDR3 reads TGTGCCAGCAGCCCCGGGACAACAGCGGGCGATGAGCAGTTCTTC.

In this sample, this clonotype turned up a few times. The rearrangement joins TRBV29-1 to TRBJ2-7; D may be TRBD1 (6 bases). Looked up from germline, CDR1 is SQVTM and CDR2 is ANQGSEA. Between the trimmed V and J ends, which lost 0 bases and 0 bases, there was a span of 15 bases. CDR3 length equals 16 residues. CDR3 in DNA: TGCAGCGTTGAAGAACCGGCAGGGGAAGACTCCTACGAGCAGTACTTC. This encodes CSVEEPAGEDSYEQYF.

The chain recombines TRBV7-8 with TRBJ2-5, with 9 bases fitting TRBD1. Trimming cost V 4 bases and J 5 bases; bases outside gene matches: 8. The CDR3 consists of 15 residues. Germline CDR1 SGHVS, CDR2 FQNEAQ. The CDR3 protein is CASSYRDRVLETQYF. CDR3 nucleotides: TGTGCCAGCAGCTACCGGGACAGGGTGCTGGAGACCCAGTACTTC.

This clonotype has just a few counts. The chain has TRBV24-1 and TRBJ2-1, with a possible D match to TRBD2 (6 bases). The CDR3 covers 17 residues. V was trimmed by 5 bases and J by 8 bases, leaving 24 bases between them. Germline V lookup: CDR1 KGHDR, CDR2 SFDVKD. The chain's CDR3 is CATSGAGWGFEWDEQFF. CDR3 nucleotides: TGTGCCACCAGTGGGGCGGGGTGGGGCTTTGAGTGGGATGAGCAGTTCTTC.

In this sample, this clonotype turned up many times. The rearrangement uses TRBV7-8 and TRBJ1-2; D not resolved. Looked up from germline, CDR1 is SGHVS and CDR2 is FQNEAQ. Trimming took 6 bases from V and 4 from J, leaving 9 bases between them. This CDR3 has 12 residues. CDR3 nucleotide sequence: TGTGCCAGCAGTGGCGCGGGCTATGGCTACACCTTC. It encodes CASSGAGYGYTF.

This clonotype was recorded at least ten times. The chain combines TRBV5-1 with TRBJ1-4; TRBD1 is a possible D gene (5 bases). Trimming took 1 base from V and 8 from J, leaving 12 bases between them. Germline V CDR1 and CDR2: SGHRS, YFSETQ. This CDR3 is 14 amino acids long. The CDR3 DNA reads TGCGCCAGCAGCTTGTCCGGGGCCCAGGAAAAACTGTTTTTT. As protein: CASSLSGAQEKLFF.

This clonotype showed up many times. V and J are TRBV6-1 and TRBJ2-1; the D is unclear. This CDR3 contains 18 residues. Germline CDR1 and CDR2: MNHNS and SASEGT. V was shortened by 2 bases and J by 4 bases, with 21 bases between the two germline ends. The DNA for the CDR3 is TGTGCCAGCAGTGAACTGTCAGCAATTAACGCCATGTACAATGAGCAGTTCTTC. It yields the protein CASSELSAINAMYNEQFF.

As DNA, the CDR3 is TGCGCCAGCAGCCAATGGGGGAGCACAGATACGCAGTATTTT. It is translated as CASSQWGSTDTQYF. This chain uses TRBV4-1 with TRBJ2-3; perhaps D is TRBD1 or TRBD2 (5 bases each). Deletions cut 2 bases from V and 0 bases from J, with 6 bases between. Germline V gene lookup returns CDR1 MGHRA and CDR2 YSYEKL. The CDR3 is 14 residues long.

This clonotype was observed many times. The CDR3 spells CASTARVNTGELFF. CDR3 in DNA: TGTGCCAGCACCGCCAGAGTGAACACCGGGGAGCTGTTTTTT. This chain joins TRBV6-1 and TRBJ2-2, with D uncertain. There are 14 residues in the CDR3. Germline CDR1 is MNHNS and CDR2 is SASEGT. With 7 bases removed from V and 1 base from J, the gap between germline ends came to 10 bases.

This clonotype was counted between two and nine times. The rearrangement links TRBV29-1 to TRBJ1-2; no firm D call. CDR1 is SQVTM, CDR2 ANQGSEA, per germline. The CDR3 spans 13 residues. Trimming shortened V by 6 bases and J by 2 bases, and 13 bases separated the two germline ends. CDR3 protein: CSVDPKGNYGYTF. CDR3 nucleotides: TGCAGCGTCGACCCGAAGGGAAACTATGGCTACACCTTC.

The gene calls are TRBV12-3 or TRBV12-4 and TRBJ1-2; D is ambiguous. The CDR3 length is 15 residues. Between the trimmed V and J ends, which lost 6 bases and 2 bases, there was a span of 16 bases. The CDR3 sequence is CASSHSGAFNYGYTF. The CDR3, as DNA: TGTGCCAGCAGCCACAGCGGCGCGTTCAACTATGGCTACACCTTC.

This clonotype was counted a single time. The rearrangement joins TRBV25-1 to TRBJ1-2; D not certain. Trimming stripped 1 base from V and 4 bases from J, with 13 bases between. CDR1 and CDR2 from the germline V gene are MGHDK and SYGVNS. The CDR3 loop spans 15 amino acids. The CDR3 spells CASSESGGLGYGYTF. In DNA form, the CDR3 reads TGTGCCAGCAGTGAATCGGGAGGGTTGGGCTATGGCTACACCTTC.

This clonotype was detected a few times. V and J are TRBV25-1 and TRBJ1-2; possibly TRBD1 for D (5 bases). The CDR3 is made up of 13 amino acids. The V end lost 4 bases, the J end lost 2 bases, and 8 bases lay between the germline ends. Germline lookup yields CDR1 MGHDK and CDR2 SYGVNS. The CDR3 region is CASSGAGNYGYTF. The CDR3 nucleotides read TGTGCCAGCAGTGGAGCAGGGAACTATGGCTACACCTTC.

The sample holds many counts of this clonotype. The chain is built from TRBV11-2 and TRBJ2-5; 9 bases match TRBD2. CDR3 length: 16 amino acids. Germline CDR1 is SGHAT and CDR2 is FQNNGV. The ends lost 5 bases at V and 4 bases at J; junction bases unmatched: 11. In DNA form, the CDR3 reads TGTGCCAGCAGCCGCCCGGCGGGAGGGTCGGGAGAGACCCAGTACTTC. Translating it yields CASSRPAGGSGETQYF.